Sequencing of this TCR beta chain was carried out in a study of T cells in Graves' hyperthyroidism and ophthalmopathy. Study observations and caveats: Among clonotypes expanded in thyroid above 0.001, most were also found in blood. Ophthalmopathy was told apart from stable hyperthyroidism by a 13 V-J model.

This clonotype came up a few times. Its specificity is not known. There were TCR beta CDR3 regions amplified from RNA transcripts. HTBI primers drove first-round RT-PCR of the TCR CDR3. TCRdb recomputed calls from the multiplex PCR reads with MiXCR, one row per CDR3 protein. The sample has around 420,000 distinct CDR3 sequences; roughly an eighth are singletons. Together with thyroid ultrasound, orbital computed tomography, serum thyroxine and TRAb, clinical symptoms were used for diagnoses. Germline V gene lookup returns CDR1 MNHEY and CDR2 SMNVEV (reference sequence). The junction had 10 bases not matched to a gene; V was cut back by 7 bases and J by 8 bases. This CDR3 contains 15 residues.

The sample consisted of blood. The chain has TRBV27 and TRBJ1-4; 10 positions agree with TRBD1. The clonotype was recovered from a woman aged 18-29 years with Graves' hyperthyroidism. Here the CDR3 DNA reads TGTGCCAGCAAAACCCGGGACAGGGGAGGGGAAAAACTGTTTTTT. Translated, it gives CASKTRDRGGEKLFF.